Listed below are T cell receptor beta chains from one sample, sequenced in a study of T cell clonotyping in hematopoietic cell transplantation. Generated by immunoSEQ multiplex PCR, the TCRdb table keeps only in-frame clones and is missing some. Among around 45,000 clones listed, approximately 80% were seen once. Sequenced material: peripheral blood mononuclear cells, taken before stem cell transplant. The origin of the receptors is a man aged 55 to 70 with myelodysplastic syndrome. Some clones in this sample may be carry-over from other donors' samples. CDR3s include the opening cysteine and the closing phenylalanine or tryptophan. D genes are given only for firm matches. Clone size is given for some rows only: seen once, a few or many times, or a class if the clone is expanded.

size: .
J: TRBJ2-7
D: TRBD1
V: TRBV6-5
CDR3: CASSYQWPGQTYEQYF
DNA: TGTGCCAGCAGTTACCAATGGCCGGGACAGACATACGAGCAGTACTTC

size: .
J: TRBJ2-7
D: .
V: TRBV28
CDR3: CASSLSSPPYEQYF
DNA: TGTGCCAGCAGTTTATCTAGCCCGCCCTACGAGCAGTACTTC

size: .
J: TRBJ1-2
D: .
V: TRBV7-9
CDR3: CASSYRRGLGGGYTF
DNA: TGTGCCAGCAGCTATCGCCGGGGGCTCGGAGGCGGCTACACCTTC

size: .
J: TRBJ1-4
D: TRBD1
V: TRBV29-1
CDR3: CSVATGATNEKLFF
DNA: TGCAGCGTTGCCACAGGGGCAACTAATGAAAAACTGTTTTTT

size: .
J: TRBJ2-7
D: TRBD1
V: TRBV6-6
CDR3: CASSYPQGQGAYEQYF
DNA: TGTGCCAGCAGTTACCCCCAGGGACAGGGAGCCTACGAGCAGTACTTC

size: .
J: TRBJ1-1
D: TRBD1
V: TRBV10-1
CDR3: CASSEQFGRGPTEAFF
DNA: TGCGCCAGCAGTGAGCAGTTCGGCAGGGGGCCCACTGAAGCTTTCTTT

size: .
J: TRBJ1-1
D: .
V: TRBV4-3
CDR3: CASRLQGKTEAFF
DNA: TGCGCCAGCAGACTTCAGGGGAAGACTGAAGCTTTCTTT

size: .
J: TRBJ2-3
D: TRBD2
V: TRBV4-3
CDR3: CASSRLAGEGDTQYF
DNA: TGCGCCAGCAGTAGACTAGCGGGGGAGGGGGATACGCAGTATTTT

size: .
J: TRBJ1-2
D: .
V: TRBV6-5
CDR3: CASSYSTAGLNYGYTF
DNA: TGTGCCAGCAGTTACTCGACCGCCGGACTGAACTATGGCTACACCTTC

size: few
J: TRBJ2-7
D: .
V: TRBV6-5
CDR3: CASSYSSADYEQYF
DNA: TGTGCCAGCAGTTACTCGTCGGCAGACTACGAGCAGTACTTC

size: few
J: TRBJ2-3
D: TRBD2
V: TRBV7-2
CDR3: CASSLGLAGARISTDTQYF
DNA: TGTGCCAGCAGCTTAGGGCTAGCGGGGGCCAGAATAAGCACAGATACGCAGTATTTT

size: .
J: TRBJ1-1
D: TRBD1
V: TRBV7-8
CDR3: CASSSRSRDRGPHGEAFF
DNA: TGTGCCAGCAGCTCCCGGTCCCGAGACAGGGGACCCCACGGTGAAGCTTTCTTT

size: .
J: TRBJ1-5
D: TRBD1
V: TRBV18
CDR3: CASSPGGLQPQHF
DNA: TGTGCCAGCTCCCCAGGGGGACTTCAGCCCCAGCATTTT

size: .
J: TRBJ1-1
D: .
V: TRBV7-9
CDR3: CASTQGTANLNTEAFF
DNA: TGTGCCAGCACCCAAGGGACTGCCAACTTGAACACTGAAGCTTTCTTT

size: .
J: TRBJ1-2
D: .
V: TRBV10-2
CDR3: CASRDTNNYGYTF
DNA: TGCGCCAGTCGGGACACCAATAACTATGGCTACACCTTC

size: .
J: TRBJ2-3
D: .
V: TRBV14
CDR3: CASRLQGGPDTQYF
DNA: TGTGCCAGCAGACTACAGGGAGGCCCAGATACGCAGTATTTT

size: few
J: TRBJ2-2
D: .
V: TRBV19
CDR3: CASDPQRAGGAGELFF
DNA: TGTGCCAGTGACCCCCAAAGGGCAGGTGGAGCCGGGGAGCTGTTTTTT

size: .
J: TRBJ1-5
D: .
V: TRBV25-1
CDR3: CASSPSHSNQPQHF
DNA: TGTGCCAGCAGTCCCAGTCATAGCAATCAGCCCCAGCATTTT

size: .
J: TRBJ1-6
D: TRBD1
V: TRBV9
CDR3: CASSGDRGLKNSPLHF
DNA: TGTGCCAGCAGCGGCGACAGGGGGCTAAAAAATTCACCCCTCCACTTT

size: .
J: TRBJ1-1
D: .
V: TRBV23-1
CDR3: CASRRRTENTEAFF
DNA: TGCGCCAGCAGAAGACGGACAGAGAACACTGAAGCTTTCTTT

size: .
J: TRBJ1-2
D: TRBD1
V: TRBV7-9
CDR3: CASSPTGAYGYTF
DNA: TGTGCCAGCAGCCCGACAGGGGCCTATGGCTACACCTTC

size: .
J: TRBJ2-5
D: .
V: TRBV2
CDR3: CASSGAAGAKETQYF
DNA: TGTGCCAGCTCGGGGGCAGCGGGCGCGAAAGAGACCCAGTACTTC

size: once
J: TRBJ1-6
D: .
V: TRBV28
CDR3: CASSLASGGRPPLHF
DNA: TGTGCCAGCAGTTTAGCTTCCGGGGGAAGACCACCCCTCCACTTT

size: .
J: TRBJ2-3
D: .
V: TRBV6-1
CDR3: CASSEMVARTDTQYF
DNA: TGTGCCAGCAGTGAAATGGTGGCCCGCACAGATACGCAGTATTTT

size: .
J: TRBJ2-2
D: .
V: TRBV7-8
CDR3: CASSLFSGANTGELFF
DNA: TGTGCCAGCAGCTTATTTAGCGGTGCGAACACCGGGGAGCTGTTTTTT

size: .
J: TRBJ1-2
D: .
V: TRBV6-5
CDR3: CASSYGQGRGYTF
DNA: TGTGCCAGCAGTTACGGCCAGGGTCGGGGCTACACCTTC

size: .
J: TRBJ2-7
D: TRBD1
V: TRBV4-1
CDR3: CASSLHDRGLVIPYEQYF
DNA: TGCGCCAGCAGCCTTCATGACAGGGGGCTGGTGATACCCTACGAGCAGTACTTC

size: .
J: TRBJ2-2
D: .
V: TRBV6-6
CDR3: CASIKRGGTGELFF
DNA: TGTGCCAGCATAAAGCGAGGGGGGACCGGGGAGCTGTTTTTT

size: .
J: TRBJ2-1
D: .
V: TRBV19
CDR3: CASSIGGIAYNEQFF
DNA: TGTGCCAGTAGTATTGGGGGAATAGCCTACAATGAGCAGTTCTTC

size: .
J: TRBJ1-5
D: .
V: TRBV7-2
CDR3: CASSFYGPDQPQHF
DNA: TGTGCCAGCAGCTTTTATGGCCCCGATCAGCCCCAGCATTTT

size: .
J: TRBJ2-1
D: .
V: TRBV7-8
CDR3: CASSRRRTSSYNEQFF
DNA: TGTGCCAGCAGCCGGAGACGTACGAGCTCCTACAATGAGCAGTTCTTC

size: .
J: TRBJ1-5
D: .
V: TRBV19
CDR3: CASRMRGEAQPQHF
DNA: TGTGCCAGTCGTATGAGGGGCGAAGCTCAGCCCCAGCATTTT

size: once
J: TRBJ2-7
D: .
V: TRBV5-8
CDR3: CASNSPEGAGEQYF
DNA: TGTGCCAGCAACTCCCCGGAGGGGGCAGGAGAGCAGTACTTC

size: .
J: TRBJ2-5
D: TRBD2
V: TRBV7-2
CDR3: CASSFRSGVGYF
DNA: TGTGCCAGCAGCTTTAGGAGCGGGGTAGGGTACTTC

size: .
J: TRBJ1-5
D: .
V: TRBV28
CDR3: CASSTIQQPQHF
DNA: TGTGCCAGCAGTACCATCCAGCAGCCCCAGCATTTT

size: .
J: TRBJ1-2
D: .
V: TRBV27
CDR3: CASSLGVSRNTLYGYTF
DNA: TGTGCCAGCAGTTTAGGGGTCAGCCGTAATACCCTCTATGGCTACACCTTC

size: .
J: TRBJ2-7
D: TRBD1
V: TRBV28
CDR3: CASSSPDRGRQYF
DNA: TGTGCCAGCAGTTCCCCGGACAGGGGGCGGCAGTACTTC

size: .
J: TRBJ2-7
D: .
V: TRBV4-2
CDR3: CASSPRRVGQSYEQYF
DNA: TGTGCCAGCAGCCCCAGAAGAGTAGGACAGAGTTACGAGCAGTACTTC

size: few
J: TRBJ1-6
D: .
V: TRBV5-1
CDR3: CASSLDGNSPLHF
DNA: TGCGCCAGCAGCTTGGATGGGAATTCACCCCTCCACTTT

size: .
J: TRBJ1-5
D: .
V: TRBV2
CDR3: CASRRGEQVSNQPQHF
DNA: TGTGCCAGCAGGAGGGGGGAACAGGTTAGCAATCAGCCCCAGCATTTT

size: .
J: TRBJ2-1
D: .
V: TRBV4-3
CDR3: CASSQQARAKYIGEQFF
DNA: TGCGCCAGCAGCCAGCAGGCCCGGGCCAAGTACATCGGGGAGCAGTTCTTC

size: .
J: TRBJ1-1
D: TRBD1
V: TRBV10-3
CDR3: CAISAGRQGDTEAFF
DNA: TGTGCCATCAGTGCGGGCCGACAGGGAGACACTGAAGCTTTCTTT

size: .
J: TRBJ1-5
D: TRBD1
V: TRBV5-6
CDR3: CASSRNRGGQPQHF
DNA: TGTGCCAGCAGCCGTAACAGGGGAGGTCAGCCCCAGCATTTT

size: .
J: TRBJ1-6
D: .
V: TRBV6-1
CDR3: CASRGAAGSPLHF
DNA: TGTGCCAGCAGAGGGGCCGCAGGCTCACCCCTCCACTTT

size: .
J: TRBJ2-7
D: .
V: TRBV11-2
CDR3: CASSSPRYEQYF
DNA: TGTGCCAGCAGCTCGCCACGTTACGAGCAGTACTTC

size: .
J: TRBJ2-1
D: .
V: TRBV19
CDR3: CASSDQFGHEQFF
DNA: TGTGCCAGTAGTGACCAGTTCGGGCATGAGCAGTTCTTC

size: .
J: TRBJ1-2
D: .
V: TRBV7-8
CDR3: CASSLRPGGYGYTF
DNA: TGTGCCAGCAGCTTAAGGCCGGGAGGCTATGGCTACACCTTC

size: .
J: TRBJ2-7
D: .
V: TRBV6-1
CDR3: CASSFLGEEQYF
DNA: TGTGCCAGCAGTTTCCTTGGGGAAGAGCAGTACTTC

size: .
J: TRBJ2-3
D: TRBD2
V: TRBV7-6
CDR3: CASSLGAGGPDTQYF
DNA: TGTGCCAGCAGCTTAGGGGCGGGGGGGCCGGATACGCAGTATTTT

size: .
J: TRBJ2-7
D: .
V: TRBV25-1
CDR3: CASSELGSYEQYF
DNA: TGTGCCAGCAGTGAATTAGGTTCCTACGAGCAGTACTTC

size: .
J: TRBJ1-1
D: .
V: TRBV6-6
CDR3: CASRRRVDTEAFF
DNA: TGTGCCAGCAGAAGACGGGTTGACACTGAAGCTTTCTTT